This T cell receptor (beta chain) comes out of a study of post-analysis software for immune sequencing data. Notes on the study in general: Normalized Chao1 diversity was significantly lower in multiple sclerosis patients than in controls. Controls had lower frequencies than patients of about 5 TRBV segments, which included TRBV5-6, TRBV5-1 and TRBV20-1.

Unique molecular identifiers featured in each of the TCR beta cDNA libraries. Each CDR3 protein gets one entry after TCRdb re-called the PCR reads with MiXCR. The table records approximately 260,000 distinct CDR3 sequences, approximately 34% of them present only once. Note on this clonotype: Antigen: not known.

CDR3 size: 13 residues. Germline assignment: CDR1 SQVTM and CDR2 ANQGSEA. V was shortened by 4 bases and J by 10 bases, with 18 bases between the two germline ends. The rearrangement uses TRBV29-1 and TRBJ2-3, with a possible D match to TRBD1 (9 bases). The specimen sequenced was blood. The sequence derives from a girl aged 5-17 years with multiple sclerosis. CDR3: CSVAQRGTGSQYF. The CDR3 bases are TGCAGCGTTGCTCAGCGGGGGACAGGGTCGCAGTATTTT.